The clone carrying this T cell receptor (beta chain) ranks as medium-sized. Its matching antigen is unknown. Sequencing of the DNA from cultured CD4+ T cells was carried out with the Oncomine TCR Beta short-read assay. TCRdb ran MiXCR on the PCR reads and lists one entry per CDR3 protein. Of around 19,000 distinct CDR3 sequences detected, about two fifths appear once; the ten largest clones hold about 6.3%. Sample treatment: approximately 9-day PBMC culture with coronavirus spike peptide pools or control peptides (ViraFEST assay). This entry is derived from a study of vaccination and CD4 T cells after COVID-19. The junction had 6 bases not matched to a gene; V was cut back by 3 bases and J by 8 bases. This CDR3 comprises 14 residues. The germline V gene encodes CDR1 MNHNS and CDR2 SASEGT.

V and J are TRBV6-1 and TRBJ1-2; 10 bases line up with TRBD1. The TCR sequence derives from a human donor who had recovered from COVID-19. Sample: CD4+ T cells from blood, cultured in vitro, taken before SARS-CoV-2 vaccination. CDR3 bases: TGTGCCAGCAGTGACCGAGACAGGGGGCGAGGCTACACCTTC. The encoded protein is CASSDRDRGRGYTF.